The 3 T cell receptor beta chains reported below all come from one sample, sequenced in a study of immune cell composition in non-small cell lung cancer. Repertoires were generated with immunoSEQ multiplex PCR, while TCRdb's copy carries only in-frame clones and drops some. The sample shows about 1,900 clones, about 80% of them seen only once. The sequenced material came from lung tumor tissue. The receptors stem from a human donor with non-small cell lung cancer.

The chain joins TRBV4-3 to TRBJ1-2, with a tentative D call TRBD1 (6 bases). Trimming left V 0 bases short and J 3 bases short, with 11 bases between. There are 15 residues in the CDR3. Germline assignment: CDR1 LGHNA and CDR2 YSLEER. The CDR3 loop reads CASSQDWPGDYGYTF. The CDR3 nucleotides are TGCGCCAGCAGCCAAGATTGGCCAGGGGACTATGGCTACACCTTC.

This clone has just one count. This chain uses TRBV7-6 with TRBJ1-1, with D unresolved. The CDR3 runs to 13 residues. V was trimmed by 1 base and J by 0 bases, leaving 3 bases between them. Germline V lookup: CDR1 SGHVS, CDR2 FNYEAQ. This chain's CDR3 is CASSLDMNTEAFF. The CDR3 nucleotides are TGTGCCAGCAGCTTAGATATGAACACTGAAGCTTTCTTT. Variable domain in full (rest from reference TRBV7-6 and TRBJ1-1): GAGVSQSPRYKVTKRGQDVALRCDPISGHVSLYWYRQALGQGPEFLTYFNYEAQQDKSGLPNDRFSAERPEGSISTLTIQRTEQRDSAMYRCASSLDMNTEAFFGQGTRLTVV.

V usage is TRBV21-1 and J usage is TRBJ2-7; the table's TRBD2 call for D was not verified on the DNA. TRBV21-1 is labeled a pseudogene. The CDR3 is 10 residues long. The CDR3 DNA reads TGTGCCAGCATCCGCTACGAGCAGTACTTC. Encoded protein: CASIRYEQYF.